These 5 T cell receptor beta chains share one sample of origin, sequenced in a study of blood T cell repertoires in COVID-19. The assay was immunoSEQ multiplex PCR, and TCRdb's table has in-frame clones only and misses some. The sample has roughly 250,000 clones, approximately 83% seen once. The sample comprised PBMCs or T cells enriched from blood (not recorded which). The source is a woman aged 50 to 60 who had recovered from COVID-19.

The V and J genes are TRBV5-1 and TRBJ2-3; 10 bases agree with TRBD1. With V trimmed by 4 bases and J by 4 bases, 6 bases remained unmatched. Germline CDR1 and CDR2: SGHRS and YFSETQ. The CDR3 has 15 residues. Here the CDR3 DNA reads TGCGCCAGCAGCAAGGGACAGGGGAGGGCAGATACGCAGTATTTT. Translation gives CASSKGQGRADTQYF.

The chain joins TRBV5-1 to TRBJ2-7; 10 nucleotides agree with TRBD1. V lost 5 bases and J lost 3; bases outside the gene matches: 8. The CDR3 runs to 15 residues. The germline CDR1 and CDR2 sequences are SGHRS and YFSETQ. The CDR3 coding sequence is TGCGCCAGCAGTGCCGGGACAGGGGTAATCTACGAGCAGTACTTC. It encodes CASSAGTGVIYEQYF.

This clone was seen once. The chain recombines TRBV28 with TRBJ2-3; 7 bases are shared with TRBD2. V was clipped by 8 bases and J by 4 bases; unmatched bases: 9. CDR1 is MDHEN, CDR2 SYDVKM, per germline. The CDR3 spans 14 residues. The CDR3 bases are TGTGCCAGCGCCTGGGGGAGGGTGGCAGATACGCAGTATTTT. This encodes CASAWGRVADTQYF. The variable domain in full, completed from reference TRBV28 and TRBJ2-3, reads DVKVTQSSRYLVKRTGEKVFLECVQDMDHENMFWYRQDPGLGLRLIYFSYDVKMKEKGDIPEGYSVSREKKERFSLILESASTNQTSMYLCASAWGRVADTQYFGPGTRLTVL.

This chain connects TRBV7-6 to TRBJ1-2; perhaps TRBD1 as D (6 bases). Germline CDR1 and CDR2: SGHVS and FNYEAQ. The CDR3 is 15 residues long. V was shortened by 1 base and J by 6 bases, with 15 bases between the two germline ends. In DNA, the CDR3 is TGTGCCAGCAGCTTAGTAGAAAGGGGGTTGAATGGCTACACCTTC. Protein sequence: CASSLVERGLNGYTF.

This chain joins TRBV28 and TRBJ2-7; tentatively, D is TRBD2 (6 bases). Germline assignment: CDR1 MDHEN and CDR2 SYDVKM. Trimming shortened V by 5 bases and J by 0 bases, and 14 bases separated the two germline ends. The CDR3 covers 15 residues. The DNA for the CDR3 is TGTGCCAGCAGTGGGGGACGGGGGTTCTCCTACGAGCAGTACTTC. Amino acids: CASSGGRGFSYEQYF.